A single sample is the source of the 18 T cell receptor beta chains below, sequenced in a study of regulatory T cells in long-lasting Graves disease. Through Arm-PCR of CDR3 regions and iRepertoire HTBI primers, TCR beta libraries were built. Via MiXCR, TCRdb re-called the multiplex PCR reads, giving one row per CDR3 protein. The sample has 400,000 to 550,000 distinct CDR3 sequences; around 17% are singletons. The time point: newly diagnosed GD, antithyroid drugs for less than 3 months. There was RNA extracted from PBMCs, and the TCR library was made from it. These data were also filed under a second study, of T cells in Graves' hyperthyroidism and ophthalmopathy.

The sample in question was peripheral blood mononuclear cells (PBMCs), obtained at new diagnosis, from a patient treated with antithyroid drugs. The receptors originated from a woman aged 30 to 39 with Graves disease.

At least ten counts were recorded for this clonotype. The chain has TRBV6-1 and TRBJ1-1; D unresolved. Trimming took 1 base from V and 0 from J, leaving 6 bases between them. Per germline, CDR1 MNHNS and CDR2 SASEGT. The CDR3 consists of 14 residues. The CDR3 DNA reads as TGTGCCAGCAGTGAAGGGATCATGAACACTGAAGCTTTCTTT. Its translation: CASSEGIMNTEAFF.

This clonotype came up many times. This chain links TRBV11-2 with TRBJ2-5; 8 bases match TRBD2. Trimming cost V 1 base and J 4 bases; bases outside gene matches: 2. CDR1 SGHAT and CDR2 FQNNGV come from the germline V gene. The length of the CDR3 is 14 residues. The CDR3 DNA sequence: TGTGCCAGCAGCTTAGCCCTAGCGGGAGAGACCCAGTACTTC. Translation: CASSLALAGETQYF.

This clonotype occurred many times. V usage is TRBV11-2 and J usage is TRBJ2-2; D gene ambiguous. CDR1 and CDR2 from the germline V gene are SGHAT and FQNNGV. V gave up 2 bases and J gave up 6 bases, with 10 bases separating them. This CDR3 has 14 residues. CDR3 protein: CASSLYGNPGELFF. The CDR3 DNA follows: TGTGCCAGCAGCTTATATGGGAATCCCGGGGAGCTGTTTTTT.

This clonotype was seen many times. The chain recombines TRBV7-8 with TRBJ2-3; 8 bases map to TRBD2. Germline V gene data show CDR1 as SGHVS and CDR2 as FQNEAQ. The ends lost 2 bases at V and 2 bases at J; junction bases unmatched: 6. This CDR3 region has 16 residues. The CDR3 bases are TGTGCCAGCAGCTTACCGAGCGGGAGCGCCACAGATACGCAGTATTTT. Translated: CASSLPSGSATDTQYF.

In its sample, this clonotype was seen many times. The V and J genes are TRBV7-6 and TRBJ1-6, with TRBD1 as a possible D gene (6 bases). Trimming took 5 bases from V and 10 from J, leaving 21 bases between them. Per germline, CDR1 SGHVS and CDR2 FNYEAQ. The CDR3 loop spans 16 amino acids. Here the CDR3 DNA reads TGTGCCAGCAGCCCTACCGGCGGGGGCGCGGGATCACCCCTCCACTTT. Protein product: CASSPTGGGAGSPLHF.

The chain uses TRBV11-2 and TRBJ1-1; D gene ambiguous. The CDR3 contains 13 residues. The V and J ends lost 5 bases and 3 bases respectively, with 10 bases between them. Germline lookup yields CDR1 SGHAT and CDR2 FQNNGV. The CDR3 region is CASSQTRHTEAFF. CDR3 nucleotide sequence: TGTGCCAGCAGCCAAACCCGGCACACTGAAGCTTTCTTT.

This clonotype was observed many times. The V gene is TRBV7-9, the J gene TRBJ2-1, with 9 bases fitting TRBD2. CDR3 length equals 16 residues. Germline CDR1 reads SEHNR; CDR2 reads FQNEAQ (reference sequence). V was clipped by 6 bases and J by 6 bases; unmatched bases: 12. The CDR3 nucleotides read TGTGCCAGCAGGACTGGGTTAGCGGGAGAGGGCAATGAGCAGTTCTTC. Its protein product is CASRTGLAGEGNEQFF.

The chain is built from TRBV27 and TRBJ1-5; the D gene is possibly TRBD1 (6 bases). V gave up 4 bases and J gave up 6 bases, with 13 bases separating them. CDR1 is MNHEY, CDR2 SMNVEV, per germline (reference sequence). This CDR3 comprises 14 residues. The CDR3 DNA sequence: TGTGCCAGCAGTTCGGGACAAGGAGGTCAGCCCCAGCATTTT. This encodes CASSSGQGGQPQHF.

This CDR3 reads CSVEGPPSSGGGETQYF. The CDR3 DNA sequence: TGCAGCGTTGAAGGTCCCCCTTCTAGCGGAGGCGGAGAGACCCAGTACTTC. This chain connects TRBV29-1 to TRBJ2-5, with 7 nucleotides matching TRBD2. Trimming removed 1 base from V and 4 bases from J; junction bases left unmatched: 15. Germline loops: CDR1 SQVTM, CDR2 ANQGSEA. This CDR3 has 17 amino acids.

J is TRBJ2-2 and V is TRBV30, with D possibly being TRBD2 (6 bases). With 3 bases removed from V and 1 base from J, the gap between germline ends came to 15 bases. The V gene's germline CDR1 is GTSNPN and CDR2 SVGIG (reference sequence). CDR3 length equals 16 residues. Written as DNA, the CDR3 is TGTGCCTGGAGAGGCGAACGAGCGGGGAACACCGGGGAGCTGTTTTTT. As protein: CAWRGERAGNTGELFF.

This clonotype occurred many times. This chain joins TRBV6-1 and TRBJ2-1; D is unclear. CDR3 size: 14 residues. V was shortened by 7 bases and J by 6 bases, with 16 bases between the two germline ends. Germline CDR1 reads MNHNS; CDR2 reads SASEGT. The CDR3 sequence: CASNRTASLNEQFF. In DNA form, the CDR3 reads TGTGCCAGCAATAGGACGGCGAGCCTCAATGAGCAGTTCTTC.

This clonotype was seen a handful of times. A clone one base away is much larger, so this may be a read error. The conserved final phenylalanine or tryptophan is absent from the CDR3, which likely points to a read error. The CDR3: CASSLWPGGGTEAFS. The CDR3 coding sequence is TGTGCCAGCAGCTTGTGGCCGGGGGGAGGCACTGAAGCTTTCTCT. The chain joins TRBV5-5 to TRBJ1-1; possible D gene TRBD1, 5 bases. Germline V gene lookup returns CDR1 SGHKS and CDR2 YYEKEE (reference sequence). This CDR3 comprises 15 residues. V was clipped by 1 base and J by 4 bases, with 14 bases between them.

This clonotype was counted ten times or more. The V and J genes are TRBV9 and TRBJ2-3, with D possibly TRBD1 on 6 matching bases. Trimming took 0 bases from V and 0 from J, leaving 14 bases between them. CDR3 length: 17 residues. CDR1 is SGDLS, CDR2 YYNGEE, per germline. DNA of the CDR3: TGTGCCAGCAGCGTAGAAGGGGGACGGTCTAGCACAGATACGCAGTATTTT. It is translated as CASSVEGGRSSTDTQYF.

This clonotype was seen repeatedly, ten times or more. The V call is TRBV5-1, the J call TRBJ2-1, with 14 bases aligning to TRBD2. CDR1 and CDR2 from the germline V gene are SGHRS and YFSETQ. J was trimmed by 3 bases and V by 3 bases; bases with no gene match: 14. The CDR3 spans 20 residues. As DNA, the CDR3 is TGCGCCAGCAGCTCATCCGGGACTAGCGGGAGTTCGGGGCTCTACAATGAGCAGTTCTTC. It yields the protein CASSSSGTSGSSGLYNEQFF.

This clonotype was recorded many times. The gene calls are TRBV28 and TRBJ1-4, with D perhaps matching TRBD1 (5 bases). The CDR3 covers 15 residues. Germline V gene lookup returns CDR1 MDHEN and CDR2 SYDVKM. Trimming removed 5 bases from V and 8 bases from J, with 18 bases in between. In DNA, the CDR3 is TGTGCCAGCAGTCCCTCCATACCAGGGTTGGAAAAACTGTTTTTT. This translates into CASSPSIPGLEKLFF.

This clonotype came up many times. The rearrangement uses TRBV2 and TRBJ1-1; TRBD1 matches at 8 bases. The junction had 7 bases not matched to a gene; V was cut back by 6 bases and J by 7 bases. This CDR3 is 13 amino acids long. Germline V CDR1 and CDR2: SNHLY, FYNNEI. The CDR3 nucleotides read TGTGCCAGCAGGAGGCAGGGGGCGCTTGAAGCTTTCTTT. It translates to CASRRQGALEAFF.

The J gene is TRBJ1-6, the V gene TRBV27, with D possibly matching TRBD1 (5 bases). The germline gives CDR1 MNHEY, CDR2 SMNVEV (reference sequence). The CDR3 consists of 12 residues. V was trimmed by 6 bases and J by 8 bases, leaving 8 bases between them. In DNA, the CDR3 is TGTGCCAGCAGCCGGGGCCATTCACCCCTCCACTTT. Translating it yields CASSRGHSPLHF.

The chain couples TRBV5-1 to TRBJ2-1, with unresolved D. CDR1 is SGHRS, CDR2 YFSETQ, per germline. The CDR3 is 12 amino acids. Trimming left V 0 bases short and J 10 bases short, with 8 bases between. CDR3 sequence (DNA): TGCGCCAGCAGCTTGGCCCCCTTCGAGCAGTTCTTC. Its translation: CASSLAPFEQFF.